This entry describes one T cell receptor beta chain. Its antigen is not known. These data belong to a study of blood T cells in healthy people across ages. Study-level results: PBMC samples, being unsorted, prevented any conclusive comparison of naive and antigen-experienced cells.

PCR was performed a second time for 7 to 11 cycles using a sample-barcoded 5' primer and a J-beta primer mix. In TCRdb, the 5' RACE reads were re-called with MiXCR into one record per CDR3 protein. The sample carries approximately 800,000 distinct CDR3 sequences, roughly 56% recorded once. CDR1 and CDR2 (germline): PRHDT, FYEKMQ (reference sequence). This CDR3 contains 15 residues. Donors ranged from roughly 6 to 100 years old and were healthy Caucasians in Russia. The chain has TRBV13 and TRBJ2-7, with 7 positions matching TRBD2. The closer fit of TRBJ2-5 to the DNA end suggests the J call may be wrong. The source of this sequence is a man aged 35-49 years in good health. The sequencing sample was made of blood. CDR3 sequence (DNA): TGTGCCAGCAGCTTAAGGACTAGAGTTCTGGAGACCCAGTACTTC. Translated: CASSLRTRVLETQYF.